Detailed here is one T cell receptor beta chain. This record belongs to a study of cytomegalovirus exposure and HLA in healthy donors. J lost 4 bases, V lost 0 bases, and 6 bases had no gene match. The CDR3 runs to 16 residues. Looked up from germline, CDR1 is MNHEY and CDR2 is SVGAGI. It was with 60 Vbeta and 13 Jbeta primers that the PCR ran. Produced via immunoSEQ multiplex PCR; TCRdb's table is partial and in-frame only. The sample includes around 130,000 clones, 8% to 9.5% of them seen just once. The chain recombines TRBV6-5 with TRBJ2-3; 8 positions match TRBD1. The clonotype was recovered from a man aged 40-55 years in good health and CMV-seronegative. Sequenced material: PBMCs. The CDR3: CASSYSGAGGSDTQYF. As DNA, the CDR3 is TGTGCCAGCAGTTACTCGGGGGCAGGGGGCTCAGATACGCAGTATTTT.